These 18 T cell receptor beta chains were all obtained from the same sample, sequenced in a study of shared clonotypes between healthy human individuals (dated by TCRdb to 2020 to 2021). Libraries came from the immunoSEQ multiplex PCR assay. TCRdb obtained this table from immuneACCESS and retained in-frame rearrangements with V and J assigned. These tables miss some clones; where compared with another copy, unresolved V genes account for less than half of the shortfall, and the remainder is unexplained. In all, the sample holds around 690,000 clones, and about nine tenths of those were seen once. The ten top clones hold 34% of the sample. The sample consisted of memory CD8+ T cells from PBMCs. The sample's cell subset or site, from its label and the paper: CD45RO+ cells pooled with CCR7-negative TemRA cells. All receptors derive from a young man in good health. Some clones in this sample may be carry-over from other donors' samples.

This sequence joins TRBV13 and TRBJ2-2, with D perhaps TRBD1 (6 bases). Trimming stripped 4 bases from V and 6 bases from J, with 9 bases between. The CDR3 has 13 residues. Looked up from germline, CDR1 is PRHDT and CDR2 is FYEKMQ (reference sequence). CDR3 sequence reads: CASSYRVSGELFF. The CDR3 nucleotides read TGTGCCAGCAGCTACAGGGTATCCGGGGAGCTGTTTTTT.

This clone came up many times. The V and J genes are TRBV6-1 and TRBJ2-3; no clear D. This CDR3 is 15 amino acids long. Germline lookup yields CDR1 MNHNS and CDR2 SASEGT. V was trimmed by 1 base and J by 7 bases, leaving 15 bases between them. The CDR3 here is CASSEVASVLYTQYF. The CDR3 coding sequence is TGTGCCAGCAGTGAAGTCGCCTCAGTGCTGTATACGCAGTATTTT.

The chain is built from TRBV27 and TRBJ2-7; maybe TRBD2 (5 bases). The CDR3 totals 11 residues. The germline V gene encodes CDR1 MNHEY and CDR2 SMNVEV (reference sequence). The germline V and J ends were trimmed by 8 bases and 2 bases, with 7 bases remaining between them. Here the CDR3 reads CASGSPYEQYF. The CDR3 DNA follows: TGTGCCAGCGGGAGTCCCTACGAGCAGTACTTC.

This clone was recorded once. The CDR3 sequence is CASGFGGSTEAFF. The DNA of the CDR3 is TGTGCCAGCGGGTTCGGGGGAAGCACTGAAGCTTTCTTT. This chain joins TRBV7-2 and TRBJ1-1, with D tentatively TRBD1 (5 bases). Trimming took 8 bases from V and 4 from J, leaving 14 bases between them. Looked up from germline, CDR1 is SGHTA and CDR2 is FQGNSA. The CDR3 runs 13 residues.

This chain links TRBV14 with TRBJ2-7; 7 bases map to TRBD1. Trimming cost V 6 bases and J 0 bases; bases outside gene matches: 5. The CDR3 covers 14 residues. Per germline, CDR1 SGHDN and CDR2 FVKESK. The chain's CDR3 is CASRRTGASYEQYF. The CDR3 DNA follows: TGTGCCAGCAGACGGACAGGAGCCTCCTACGAGCAGTACTTC. The whole variable domain, filled in from reference TRBV14 and TRBJ2-7, reads EAGVTQFPSHSVIEKGQTVTLRCDPISGHDNLYWYRRVMGKEIKFLLHFVKESKQDESGMPNNRFLAERTGGTYSTLKVQPAELEDSGVYFCASRRTGASYEQYFGPGTRLTVT.

This chain links TRBV19 with TRBJ2-7; D may be TRBD2 (5 bases). The V gene lost 0 bases and the J gene lost 6 bases, with 12 bases spanning the gap. This CDR3 contains 14 residues. The germline V gene encodes CDR1 LNHDA and CDR2 SQIVND (reference sequence). The CDR3: CASSIDLEVFEQYF. In DNA, the CDR3 is TGTGCCAGTAGTATAGACCTGGAGGTCTTCGAGCAGTACTTC.

The V gene is TRBV6-5, the J gene TRBJ1-1; D may be TRBD1 (6 bases). Germline-derived CDR1 and CDR2 are MNHEY and SVGAGI. Deletions cut 8 bases from V and 5 bases from J, with 21 bases between. There are 15 residues in the CDR3. The CDR3 DNA reads as TGTGCCAGCGCGCTCTGGGGGGGCGCAGGGACTGAAGCTTTCTTT. Encoded protein: CASALWGGAGTEAFF.

With respect to this clone: Other DNA sequences in this specimen translate into the identical CDR3. This rearrangement joins TRBV19 to TRBJ1-5; a weak D match, TRBD1 (5 bases). The germline gives CDR1 LNHDA, CDR2 SQIVND (reference sequence). The CDR3 spans 14 residues. Trimming left V 3 bases short and J 3 bases short, with 9 bases between. CDR3 sequence: CASSIRDHNQPQHF. CDR3 bases: TGTGCCAGTAGTATCCGGGACCACAATCAGCCCCAGCATTTT.

The chain is built from TRBV30 and TRBJ2-1; D perhaps matches TRBD2 (6 bases). V dropped 4 bases and J dropped 4 bases, with 11 bases sitting between them. The germline V gene encodes CDR1 GTSNPN and CDR2 SVGIG (reference sequence). The CDR3 is made up of 13 amino acids. The CDR3 here is CAWILGGYNEQFF. CDR3 DNA sequence: TGTGCCTGGATTTTGGGGGGTTACAATGAGCAGTTCTTC.

J is TRBJ1-5 and V is TRBV6-5; D gene ambiguous. CDR3 size: 15 residues. V shed 5 bases and J shed 2 bases, with 13 bases lying between them. From germline, CDR1 is MNHEY and CDR2 SVGAGI. The DNA of the CDR3 is TGTGCCAGCAGTGCGGACGTTGGGGGCAATCAGCCCCAGCATTTT. Translated: CASSADVGGNQPQHF.

The rearrangement joins TRBV5-6 to TRBJ2-3, with 8 bases aligning to TRBD2. This CDR3 spans 16 amino acids. In germline, CDR1 is SGHDT, CDR2 YYEEEE. J was trimmed by 0 bases and V by 5 bases; bases with no gene match: 8. The CDR3 nucleotides read TGTGCCAGCAGTAGAGACGGGAGGGGGAGCACAGATACGCAGTATTTT. It codes for CASSRDGRGSTDTQYF.

The gene calls are TRBV7-9 and TRBJ1-2, with D possibly TRBD1 on 5 matching bases. The ends were cut back, 5 bases at V and 5 bases at J, with 21 bases in the middle. CDR3 length equals 16 residues. Germline V gene data show CDR1 as SEHNR and CDR2 as FQNEAQ (reference sequence). CDR3 sequence: CASSPDPAGVRYGYTF. As DNA, the CDR3 is TGTGCCAGCAGCCCCGACCCGGCGGGGGTCAGGTATGGCTACACCTTC.

The genes are TRBV5-1 and TRBJ2-7, with 8 bases identical to TRBD1. This CDR3 contains 13 residues. The V gene end was trimmed by 5 bases and the J gene end by 3 bases; junction bases not matched to a gene: 4. Germline CDR1 reads SGHRS; CDR2 reads YFSETQ. CDR3 in DNA: TGCGCCAGCAGGGCGGGACAGGTCTACGAGCAGTACTTC. Protein product: CASRAGQVYEQYF.

The V gene is TRBV7-9, the J gene TRBJ2-1; the match to TRBD2 covers 9 bases. The CDR3 is 15 residues long. V lost 5 bases, J lost 5 bases, and 7 bases stayed unmatched. Germline V gives CDR1 SEHNR, CDR2 FQNEAQ (reference sequence). CDR3 nucleotides: TGTGCCAGCAGCCGACGGCTAGCGGGGCACAATGAGCAGTTCTTC. This gives the protein CASSRRLAGHNEQFF.

This clone was seen a few times. J is TRBJ1-1 and V is TRBV30; D ambiguous. Between the trimmed V and J ends, which lost 5 bases and 5 bases, there was a span of 9 bases. This CDR3 has 11 residues. Germline loops: CDR1 GTSNPN, CDR2 SVGIG (reference sequence). The chain's CDR3 is CAWGIDTEAFF. CDR3 sequence (DNA): TGTGCCTGGGGGATTGATACTGAAGCTTTCTTT.

This sequence joins TRBV19 and TRBJ2-7; no reliable D call. The CDR3 consists of 13 residues. Germline CDR1 is LNHDA and CDR2 is SQIVND (reference sequence). V lost 6 bases, J lost 5 bases, and 14 bases lay in between. The CDR3 protein is CASSPDPGDEQYF. For the CDR3, the DNA is TGTGCCAGTAGCCCGGACCCGGGCGACGAGCAGTACTTC.

The rearrangement uses TRBV19 and TRBJ2-1; TRBD1 or TRBD2 may be the D gene (5 bases each). CDR3 length: 13 amino acids. Germline values: CDR1 LNHDA, CDR2 SQIVND (reference sequence). V was shortened by 5 bases and J by 8 bases, with 13 bases between the two germline ends. In nucleotides, the CDR3 is TGTGCCAGTAGTTTACGCCGGGACGATGAGCAGTTCTTC. This codes for CASSLRRDDEQFF.

This chain links TRBV4-1 with TRBJ2-7; tentative D call: TRBD1 (5 bases). V was cut by 0 bases and J by 1 base, with 16 bases left in between. The CDR3 spans 17 residues. CDR1 and CDR2 (germline): MGHRA, YSYEKL. This CDR3 reads CASSQDYGRRESYEQYF. CDR3 nucleotide sequence: TGCGCCAGCAGCCAAGATTACGGTCGCAGGGAATCCTACGAGCAGTACTTC.